Following are 13 T cell receptor beta chains from one sample sequenced in a study of shared clonotypes between healthy human individuals. Here immunoSEQ multiplex PCR was the method, and the copy in TCRdb shows in-frame clones only, minus some. The sample records millions of clones, about 92% being singletons. Terminally differentiated effector memory CD45RA+ cells were excluded from the naive CD8 cells, which were CD45RO-negative and positively selected for CCR7. Specimen: naive CD8+ T cells from PBMCs. Receptor source: a man aged 18 to 29 in good health. Some clones in this sample may be carry-over from other donors' samples.

The chain joins TRBV19 to TRBJ1-1; no reliable D call. V was cut by 7 bases and J by 3 bases, with 3 bases left in between. Per the germline V gene, CDR1 is LNHDA and CDR2 is SQIVND (reference sequence). This CDR3 is 10 amino acids long. CDR3 in amino acids: CASKDTEAFF. The CDR3 DNA reads TGTGCCAGTAAAGACACTGAAGCTTTCTTT. Filled out from reference TRBV19 and TRBJ1-1, the complete variable domain reads DGGITQSPKYLFRKEGQNVTLSCEQNLNHDAMYWYRQDPGQGLRLIYYSQIVNDFQKGDIAEGYSVSREKKESFPLTVTSAQKNPTAFYLCASKDTEAFFGQGTRLTVV.

Written as DNA, the CDR3 is TGTGCCAGCAGCGGGGGGTTCGAGCAGTACTTC. Protein sequence: CASSGGFEQYF. The V and J genes are TRBV7-9 and TRBJ2-7, with D possibly matching TRBD2 (6 bases). Germline-derived CDR1 and CDR2 are SEHNR and FQNEAQ (reference sequence). V shed 5 bases and J shed 6 bases, with 8 bases lying between them. The CDR3 covers 11 residues. Filled out from reference TRBV7-9 and TRBJ2-7, the complete variable domain reads DTGVSQNPRHKITKRGQNVTFRCDPISEHNRLYWYRQTLGQGPEFLTYFQNEAQLEKSRLLSDRFSAERPKGSFSTLEIQRTEQGDSAMYLCASSGGFEQYFGPGTRLTVT.

This clone came up a few times. The identical CDR3 is also encoded by other nucleotide sequences in the sample. The chain carries TRBV2 and TRBJ2-7; unclear D gene. CDR1 and CDR2 (germline): SNHLY, FYNNEI. Trimming removed 6 bases at V and 0 bases at J, with 3 bases between. The CDR3 totals 11 residues. The CDR3 reads CASRSSYEQYF. CDR3 in DNA: TGTGCCAGCAGAAGCTCCTACGAGCAGTACTTC.

This chain uses TRBV9 with TRBJ1-2; D is perhaps TRBD1 (6 bases). Looked up from germline, CDR1 is SGDLS and CDR2 is YYNGEE. The V end was cut by 4 bases, the J end by 1 base, with 23 bases between. The CDR3 is made up of 18 amino acids. CDR3 nucleotide sequence: TGTGCCAGCAGCTCTCCCCTGGGGGGGGCAGTTATTAACTATGGCTACACCTTC. It translates to CASSSPLGGAVINYGYTF.

This chain joins TRBV19 and TRBJ1-2; no definite D call. Germline values: CDR1 LNHDA, CDR2 SQIVND (reference sequence). The CDR3 sequence is 17 residues long. Trimming cost V 7 bases and J 5 bases, with 26 bases left between them. The CDR3 protein is CASTKERLGRDIYGYTF. CDR3 in DNA: TGTGCCAGTACCAAAGAAAGGTTGGGTCGAGACATTTATGGCTACACCTTC. The complete variable domain, with remaining parts taken from reference TRBV19 and TRBJ1-2, reads DGGITQSPKYLFRKEGQNVTLSCEQNLNHDAMYWYRQDPGQGLRLIYYSQIVNDFQKGDIAEGYSVSREKKESFPLTVTSAQKNPTAFYLCASTKERLGRDIYGYTFGSGTRLTVV.

The V and J genes are TRBV28 and TRBJ1-4; D perhaps matches TRBD1 (6 bases). The CDR3 is made up of 14 amino acids. Trimming cost V 2 bases and J 3 bases, with 7 bases left between them. Per germline, CDR1 MDHEN and CDR2 SYDVKM. The DNA for the CDR3 is TGTGCCAGCAGTTTAAGGGGGGCTAATGAAAAACTGTTTTTT. Encoded protein: CASSLRGANEKLFF.

The gene calls are TRBV27 and TRBJ1-1, with TRBD1 matching 10 bases. This CDR3 has 19 residues. The germline CDR1 and CDR2 sequences are MNHEY and SMNVEV (reference sequence). J lost 1 base, V lost 5 bases, and 16 bases had no gene match. The CDR3 nucleotides are TGTGCCAGCAGTCCCTGGGACAGGGGCCTCGCGGAGAGGAACACTGAAGCTTTCTTT. Protein: CASSPWDRGLAERNTEAFF.

As to this clone: Other DNA sequences from this sample encode an identical CDR3 as well. The chain combines TRBV29-1 with TRBJ2-7; D is unresolved. This CDR3 comprises 13 residues. The V and J ends lost 2 bases and 0 bases respectively, with 8 bases between them. Germline-derived CDR1 and CDR2 are SQVTM and ANQGSEA. The DNA of the CDR3 is TGCAGCGTTGAAATCGAAAACTCCTACGAGCAGTACTTC. This translates into CSVEIENSYEQYF.

The gene calls are TRBV28 and TRBJ2-4; the match to TRBD2 covers 8 bases. Germline trimming cut 3 bases from V and 1 base from J; bases unmatched to any gene: 14. The CDR3 loop spans 19 amino acids. Germline CDR1 reads MDHEN; CDR2 reads SYDVKM. CDR3 sequence (DNA): TGTGCCAGCAGTTTCCCAATCCGGGAGGGAGGTTTGGCCAAAAACATTCAGTACTTC. It codes for CASSFPIREGGLAKNIQYF.

The chain recombines TRBV27 with TRBJ2-1; 8 bases line up with TRBD1. This CDR3 region has 15 residues. Unmatched junction bases numbered 10, after V lost 5 bases and J lost 7 bases. Germline CDR1 is MNHEY and CDR2 is SMNVEV (reference sequence). The DNA for the CDR3 is TGTGCCAGCAGTCCGGACAGGGTCGCTGGAAATGAGCAGTTCTTC. The encoded protein is CASSPDRVAGNEQFF.

The J gene is TRBJ1-4, the V gene TRBV4-1, with 7 bases that match TRBD1. V gave up 1 base and J gave up 8 bases; unmatched junction bases: 13. The CDR3 runs to 17 residues. The germline CDR1 and CDR2 sequences are MGHRA and YSYEKL. Here the CDR3 reads CASSQVRGRGVEEKLFF. As DNA, the CDR3 is TGCGCCAGCAGCCAAGTGAGGGGGCGCGGTGTAGAGGAAAAACTGTTTTTT.

This rearrangement joins TRBV27 to TRBJ2-7; TRBD2 agrees at 8 bases. Looked up from germline, CDR1 is MNHEY and CDR2 is SMNVEV (reference sequence). V was clipped by 8 bases and J by 1 base; unmatched bases: 13. There are 16 residues in the CDR3. CDR3 DNA sequence: TGTGCCAGCTCCTCTCAACCAGCGGGGGTTTCCTACGAGCAGTACTTC. Amino acids: CASSSQPAGVSYEQYF.

This chain connects TRBV10-3 to TRBJ2-1; TRBD2 aligns across 7 bases. The CDR3 runs 14 residues. Losses at the gene ends were 3 bases for V and 5 bases for J; bases not matched to a gene: 4. Per the germline V gene, CDR1 is ENHRY and CDR2 is SYGVKD. CDR3 loop: CAISDRDYDNEQFF. The CDR3 region has the DNA TGTGCCATCAGTGACCGGGACTACGACAATGAGCAGTTCTTC.